What follows are 7 T cell receptor beta chains derived from one specimen sequenced in a study of identical twins. TCRdb used MiXCR to reprocess the 5' RACE reads, holding one entry per CDR3 protein. The table shows under 250,000 distinct CDR3 sequences, with about 7.5% occurring only once. The same data also contributed to another study, on yellow fever vaccine responses in identical twins.

The sample was CD8+ T cells sorted from blood. These receptors were obtained from a woman aged 18-29 years in good health.

This clonotype has just a few counts. The V call is TRBV28, the J call TRBJ2-2; 8 bases match TRBD1. This CDR3 spans 16 amino acids. With 5 bases clipped from V and 2 bases from J, the junction kept 7 bases outside the gene matches. Germline CDR1 and CDR2: MDHEN and SYDVKM. The CDR3 DNA reads TGTGCCAGCAGTCCACAGGGGGGTCTAAACACCGGGGAGCTGTTTTTT. This sequence encodes CASSPQGGLNTGELFF.

The rearrangement links TRBV13 to TRBJ2-1, with 10 bases lining up with TRBD2. In germline, CDR1 is PRHDT, CDR2 FYEKMQ (reference sequence). After removal of 6 bases from V and 8 bases from J, the junction contained 10 bases not matched to a gene. CDR3 length: 15 residues. CDR3 residues: CASSSIAGGGYEQFF. The CDR3, as DNA: TGTGCCAGCAGTTCTATAGCGGGGGGTGGTTATGAGCAGTTCTTC.

This clonotype was seen ten or more times. The V call is TRBV12-3 or TRBV12-4, the J call TRBJ2-7; D perhaps matches TRBD2 (5 bases). This CDR3 spans 14 amino acids. V dropped 0 bases and J dropped 3 bases, with 9 bases sitting between them. Here the CDR3 reads CASSLAGEIYEQYF. For the CDR3, the DNA is TGTGCCAGCAGTTTAGCGGGAGAGATCTACGAGCAGTACTTC.

This clonotype was seen a handful of times. The chain recombines TRBV6-1 with TRBJ1-1; the match to TRBD1 covers 9 bases. Germline V lookup: CDR1 MNHNS, CDR2 SASEGT. V shed 4 bases and J 4 bases; nucleotides not matched to a gene: 7. The CDR3 runs to 15 residues. The chain's CDR3 is CASSVLGQGGTEAFF. CDR3 DNA sequence: TGTGCCAGCAGTGTTCTGGGACAGGGTGGCACTGAAGCTTTCTTT.

The sample holds a few counts of this clonotype. The chain recombines TRBV28 with TRBJ1-3; 7 nucleotides agree with TRBD1. The CDR3 is made up of 14 amino acids. CDR1 is MDHEN and CDR2 is SYDVKM in the germline V gene. Trimming removed 5 bases from V and 3 bases from J; junction bases left unmatched: 4. The CDR3 is CASSTGDYGNTIYF. CDR3 bases: TGTGCCAGCAGTACAGGGGACTATGGAAACACCATATATTTT.

The rearrangement links TRBV11-2 to TRBJ2-7; TRBD1 is a possible D gene (5 bases). V shed 2 bases and J shed 2 bases, with 7 bases lying between them. Germline CDR1 is SGHAT and CDR2 is FQNNGV. The CDR3 extends over 13 amino acids. CDR3 sequence reads: CASSLRGTYEQYV. The CDR3 nucleotides are TGTGCCAGCAGCTTAAGGGGAACCTACGAGCAGTACGTC.

The V and J genes are TRBV7-3 and TRBJ2-5; D is uncertain. Germline CDR1 reads SGHTA; CDR2 reads FQGTGA. The CDR3 has 14 amino acids. V lost 2 bases and J 3 bases, leaving 10 bases between the germline ends. The CDR3 DNA sequence: TGTGCCAGCAGCTTAGTTGGCGGAAAAGAGACCCAGTACTTC. Translation gives CASSLVGGKETQYF.